What follows are 16 T cell receptor beta chains derived from one specimen sequenced in a study of Ad26.COV2.S vaccination and SARS-CoV-2 variants. Treatment given: some 19 received Ad26.COV2.S at low or high dose, single or two shots; several received placebo; per-sample allocation not given. Day 63 after the first vaccine or placebo injection was the time point for sampling. Produced via immunoSEQ multiplex PCR; TCRdb's table is partial and in-frame only. This table has hundreds of thousands of clones, 75% to 95% appearing once. The sample in question was peripheral blood, obtained in a trial of Ad26.COV2.S vaccine versus placebo. These receptors originate from a person aged 18-65 years who received the Ad26.COV2.S COVID-19 vaccine or a placebo.

The chain employs TRBV7-9 and TRBJ2-3; the D gene is possibly TRBD1 (5 bases). Germline CDR1 reads SEHNR; CDR2 reads FQNEAQ (reference sequence). The CDR3 loop spans 15 amino acids. Trimming left V 5 bases short and J 6 bases short, with 18 bases between. The CDR3 spells CASSHVTGWGDTQYF. The CDR3 DNA reads as TGTGCCAGCAGCCACGTTACAGGCTGGGGTGATACGCAGTATTTT.

The rearrangement links TRBV9 to TRBJ2-2; D gene unclear. This CDR3 contains 13 residues. Germline values: CDR1 SGDLS, CDR2 YYNGEE. V was shortened by 0 bases and J by 5 bases, with 5 bases between the two germline ends. The CDR3 sequence: CASSVGWTGELFF. The CDR3 coding sequence is TGTGCCAGCAGCGTAGGTTGGACCGGGGAGCTGTTTTTT.

The chain links TRBV5-1 to TRBJ2-2; 14 bases map to TRBD2. The CDR3 totals 18 residues. Trimming removed 4 bases from V and 0 bases from J; junction bases left unmatched: 5. Germline V CDR1 and CDR2: SGHRS, YFSETQ. The CDR3 here is CASSLGGLAGANTGELFF. DNA of the CDR3: TGCGCCAGCAGCCTGGGGGGACTAGCGGGAGCGAACACCGGGGAGCTGTTTTTT.

V gene TRBV29-1 combines with J gene TRBJ1-4; perhaps TRBD1 as D (6 bases). This CDR3 is built from 14 residues. Germline V gives CDR1 SQVTM, CDR2 ANQGSEA. Trimming stripped 5 bases from V and 2 bases from J, with 12 bases between. CDR3 region: CSVRGGPTNEKLFF. The CDR3 DNA sequence: TGCAGCGTTCGCGGGGGGCCCACTAATGAAAAACTGTTTTTT.

The J gene is TRBJ1-4, the V gene TRBV30, with D unclear. Germline CDR1 and CDR2: GTSNPN and SVGIG (reference sequence). The germline V and J ends were trimmed by 1 base and 7 bases, with 10 bases remaining between them. CDR3 length: 13 residues. This chain's CDR3 is CAWSGQFGEKLFF. CDR3 DNA: TGTGCCTGGAGTGGTCAATTTGGTGAAAAACTGTTTTTT.

This clone has just one count. The CDR3 DNA is TGTGCCAGCAGTTTATATGACAGGGGCTACGAGCAGTACTTC. This sequence encodes CASSLYDRGYEQYF. This rearrangement joins TRBV28 to TRBJ2-7; 8 nucleotides match TRBD1. Germline lookup yields CDR1 MDHEN and CDR2 SYDVKM. The V and J ends lost 1 base and 3 bases, in that order; junction bases with no gene match: 2. The CDR3 contains 14 residues.

The chain uses TRBV7-9 and TRBJ2-1, with 7 bases lining up with TRBD2. This CDR3 contains 19 residues. V gave up 5 bases and J gave up 5 bases; unmatched junction bases: 21. Germline CDR1 SEHNR, CDR2 FQNEAQ (reference sequence). CDR3 DNA: TGTGCCAGCAGCCCCCTCCTACAGGCCGGCGGGAGTTTACACAATGAGCAGTTCTTC. It yields the protein CASSPLLQAGGSLHNEQFF.

As regards this clone: Other DNA sequences within the sample encode an identical CDR3. The CDR3 loop reads CASSLGTVEAFF. The CDR3 region has the DNA TGTGCCAGCAGCCTGGGGACAGTAGAAGCTTTCTTT. The V call is TRBV7-9, the J call TRBJ1-1; 7 bases agree with TRBD1. This CDR3 spans 12 amino acids. From germline, CDR1 is SEHNR and CDR2 FQNEAQ (reference sequence). The V segment lost 5 bases and the J segment 8 bases; nucleotides outside the gene matches: 5.

The chain employs TRBV2 and TRBJ2-2; possible D gene TRBD1, 6 bases. V was clipped by 8 bases and J by 6 bases, with 13 bases between them. Germline V gives CDR1 SNHLY, CDR2 FYNNEI. CDR3 size: 13 residues. CDR3 amino acids: CASLTGSPGELFF. Written as DNA, the CDR3 is TGTGCCAGCCTCACAGGGAGTCCCGGGGAGCTGTTTTTT.

J is TRBJ1-5 and V is TRBV4-3, with D possibly being TRBD1 (5 bases). V lost 0 bases to trimming and J lost 6 bases, with 18 bases between them. Germline CDR1 LGHNA, CDR2 YSLEER. The CDR3 contains 17 residues. The CDR3 loop is CASSQDRDPRGIQPQHF. The CDR3 coding sequence is TGCGCCAGCAGCCAAGATAGGGACCCCCGAGGGATTCAGCCCCAGCATTTT.

The J gene is TRBJ1-1, the V gene TRBV25-1, with 9 bases fitting TRBD1. The junction had 9 bases not matched to a gene; V was cut back by 4 bases and J by 9 bases. The CDR3 extends over 14 amino acids. The germline V gene encodes CDR1 MGHDK and CDR2 SYGVNS. CDR3 in DNA: TGTGCCAGCAGTGTGACAGGGGGTTGGGGAAAAGCTTTCTTT. As protein: CASSVTGGWGKAFF.

V gene TRBV27 combines with J gene TRBJ1-6; 8 nucleotides match TRBD1. In germline, CDR1 is MNHEY, CDR2 SMNVEV (reference sequence). Trimming removed 5 bases from V and 6 bases from J; junction bases left unmatched: 6. CDR3 length equals 15 residues. CDR3 in amino acids: CASSDRDRPNSPLHF. The CDR3 DNA follows: TGTGCCAGCAGTGACCGGGACAGGCCTAATTCACCCCTCCACTTT.

The chain links TRBV2 to TRBJ1-3; TRBD1 matches 9 bases. Unmatched junction bases numbered 13, after V lost 6 bases and J lost 7 bases. Germline V gene lookup returns CDR1 SNHLY and CDR2 FYNNEI. This CDR3 has 16 residues. The CDR3 here is CASRQGQGWAGNTIYF. DNA for the CDR3: TGTGCCAGCAGACAGGGACAGGGCTGGGCGGGGAACACCATATATTTT.

This clone was observed a single time. The rearrangement joins TRBV7-3 to TRBJ2-7; D is unclear. Germline V CDR1 and CDR2: SGHTA, FQGTGA. V lost 0 bases and J 7 bases, leaving 10 bases between the germline ends. There are 13 residues in the CDR3. DNA for the CDR3: TGTGCCAGCAGCTTAACTACGGTGGGAGAGCAGTACTTC. This gives the protein CASSLTTVGEQYF. The full variable domain, completed using reference TRBV7-3 and TRBJ2-7, is GAGVSQTPSNKVTEKGKYVELRCDPISGHTALYWYRQSLGQGPEFLIYFQGTGAADDSGLPNDRFFAVRPEGSVSTLKIQRTERGDSAVYLCASSLTTVGEQYFGPGTRLTVT.

The V call is TRBV3-1 (or the pseudogene TRBV3-2), the J call TRBJ2-3, with D perhaps assigned TRBD1 or TRBD2 (5 bases each). The CDR3 consists of 16 residues. Per germline, CDR1 LGHDT and CDR2 YNNKEL (reference sequence). V lost 3 bases and J 3 bases, leaving 16 bases between the germline ends. Here the CDR3 DNA reads TGTGCCAGCAGCCATTGGAGGCGGCAGGGTACAGATACGCAGTATTTT. Protein: CASSHWRRQGTDTQYF.

The chain joins TRBV7-3 to TRBJ2-5, with 9 bases lining up with TRBD2. In germline, CDR1 is SGHTA, CDR2 FQGTGA. CDR3 length: 16 residues. With V trimmed by 2 bases and J by 5 bases, 9 bases remained unmatched. The CDR3: CASSLHPAGGGETQYF. CDR3 DNA sequence: TGTGCCAGCAGCTTACACCCAGCGGGAGGAGGGGAGACCCAGTACTTC.